What follows describes a single T cell receptor (delta chain). Its antigen is unidentified. Extracted RNA was reverse transcribed into cDNA. Multiplex PCR used pooled V-gene forward primers and a constant-region reverse primer to amplify CDR3s. TCRdb reanalyzed the multiplex PCR reads using CATT. The sample lists just under 55,000 delta-chain clones; more than 15% were seen once. This entry is derived from a study of Vδ1+ human thymocytes. General study points: Thymic TRG and TRD repertoires appeared highly polyclonal, with Gaussian CDR3 length distributions.

Germline V gene data show CDR1 as TSWWSYY and CDR2 as QGS. V was shortened by 2 bases and J by 0 bases, with 28 bases between the two germline ends. CDR3 length: 21 residues. The chain links TRDV1 to TRDJ1, with D possibly TRDD3 on 8 matching bases. The source material was Vdelta1+ gamma-delta thymocytes from the thymus. Described subset: FACS-sorted CD3+ TCRalphabeta- TCRVdelta1+ TCRVdelta2- thymocytes. The source is a boy under two years old who had congenital heart surgery. Here the CDR3 reads CALGEGAFLKLTGGHTDKLIF. CDR3 sequence (DNA): TGTGCTCTTGGGGAAGGGGCCTTCCTCAAGCTTACTGGGGGTCACACCGATAAACTCATCTTT.